Presented here are 8 T cell receptor beta chains from one specimen sequenced in a study of T cell responses to AZD1222 COVID-19 vaccine. Using immunoSEQ multiplex PCR, the repertoire was profiled, and TCRdb retains in-frame clones only, with some absent. The sample yields about 53,000 clones, 70% to 85% seen once. Here the sequenced sample was peripheral blood, taken on day 0 of AZD1222 vaccination. All receptors come from an adult in good health.

This chain uses TRBV28 with TRBJ2-1, with 9 bases identical to TRBD2. With V trimmed by 7 bases and J by 7 bases, 11 bases remained unmatched. The CDR3 extends over 15 amino acids. In germline, CDR1 is MDHEN, CDR2 SYDVKM. CDR3 bases: TGTGCCAGCAAGTCCGCTAGCGGGATGTGGAATGAGCAGTTCTTC. Translation: CASKSASGMWNEQFF.

This chain uses TRBV4-1 with TRBJ2-1; the match to TRBD2 covers 7 bases. Germline CDR1 reads MGHRA; CDR2 reads YSYEKL. V lost 4 bases and J lost 5; bases outside the gene matches: 17. The CDR3 runs to 18 residues. Here the CDR3 DNA reads TGCGCCAGCAGCCCGCTGATGAATGGGGCTAGCGGAAACAATGAGCAGTTCTTC. Protein: CASSPLMNGASGNNEQFF.

This clone came up a few times. CDR3 in DNA: TGTGCCTGCGCGACTAGCGGGAGAAGTGAGCAGTTCTTC. Translating gives CACATSGRSEQFF. J is TRBJ2-1 and V is TRBV28; 12 bases fit TRBD2. CDR1 is MDHEN, CDR2 SYDVKM, per germline. The CDR3 loop spans 13 amino acids. J gave up 9 bases and V 11 bases, and 8 bases lay outside the gene matches.

The V call is TRBV9, the J call TRBJ1-2; 8 bases are a match to TRBD1. Germline CDR1 SGDLS, CDR2 YYNGEE. V was clipped by 2 bases and J by 8 bases; unmatched bases: 8. This CDR3 comprises 14 residues. CDR3 loop: CASSVSTGDVGYTF. CDR3 DNA: TGTGCCAGCAGCGTTTCGACAGGGGACGTCGGCTACACCTTC. Full variable domain (remainder filled in from reference TRBV9 and TRBJ1-2): DSGVTQTPKHLITATGQRVTLRCSPRSGDLSVYWYQQSLDQGLQFLIQYYNGEERAKGNILERFSAQQFPDLHSELNLSSLELGDSALYFCASSVSTGDVGYTFGSGTRLTVV.

This clone was seen only once. V usage is TRBV2 and J usage is TRBJ2-4; 7 bases line up with TRBD1. Germline-derived CDR1 and CDR2 are SNHLY and FYNNEI. The J segment lost 4 bases and the V segment lost 6 bases, leaving 6 bases of the junction unmatched. The CDR3 covers 14 residues. The CDR3 loop reads CASRTPGQKNIQYF. The CDR3 nucleotides are TGTGCCAGCAGAACCCCGGGACAGAAAAACATTCAGTACTTC.

The chain links TRBV28 to TRBJ2-7; D remains unclear. The CDR3 consists of 16 residues. CDR1 is MDHEN and CDR2 is SYDVKM in the germline V gene. The ends were cut back, 1 base at V and 0 bases at J, with 13 bases in the middle. CDR3 nucleotide sequence: TGTGCCAGCAGTTTATTGGGCGGCTGGAGCTCCTACGAGCAGTACTTC. Its protein is CASSLLGGWSSYEQYF.

The chain carries TRBV2 and TRBJ1-3; 7 nucleotides match TRBD1. The CDR3 extends over 16 amino acids. Germline V gene data show CDR1 as SNHLY and CDR2 as FYNNEI. V dropped 6 bases and J dropped 3; count of bases not matched to a gene: 11. CDR3 bases: TGTGCCAGCAGACCAAACCTCACAGGGGTTGGAAACACCATATATTTT. Translating it yields CASRPNLTGVGNTIYF.

The gene calls are TRBV10-3 and TRBJ2-7; 8 nucleotides align to TRBD2. Germline lookup yields CDR1 ENHRY and CDR2 SYGVKD. Trimming cost V 6 bases and J 0 bases; bases outside gene matches: 4. The CDR3 is 14 amino acids. In nucleotides, the CDR3 is TGTGCCATCAGACTAAGCGGGAGCTCCTACGAGCAGTACTTC. Translated: CAIRLSGSSYEQYF.